This T cell receptor beta chain derives from a study of untreated major depressive disorder. Data came from immunoSEQ multiplex PCR; TCRdb stores just in-frame clones and leaves some out. The top ten clones hold 0.25% to 0.35% of a sample with tens of thousands of clones, just under 95% of them seen once. Germline V gene lookup returns CDR1 SEHNR and CDR2 FQNEAQ (reference sequence). V was trimmed by 6 bases and J by 1 base, leaving 9 bases between them. The CDR3 is 13 amino acids. The chain recombines TRBV7-9 with TRBJ1-1; D unresolved. The sample comprised CD4+ T cells from PBMCs. The TCR sequence derives from a man aged 25-40 years in good health. CDR3 amino acids: CASRSTGNTEAFF. Here the CDR3 DNA reads TGTGCCAGCAGATCGACGGGGAACACTGAAGCTTTCTTT. Full variable domain (missing parts from reference TRBV7-9 and TRBJ1-1): DTGVSQNPRHKITKRGQNVTFRCDPISEHNRLYWYRQTLGQGPEFLTYFQNEAQLEKSRLLSDRFSAERPKGSFSTLEIQRTEQGDSAMYLCASRSTGNTEAFFGQGTRLTVV.